This TCR beta chain derives from a study of blood T cell repertoires in COVID-19. Study-wide context: The United States, Italy and Spain were the sources of the acute and convalescent COVID-19 samples. PBMCs, B-cell-depleted T cells, or T cells provided the cDNA or gDNA that made up the material.

Clones were read by immunoSEQ multiplex PCR, and TCRdb kept only the in-frame ones, dropping some. The data show 200,000 or so clones, 80% to 90% seen once. From germline, CDR1 is MNHEY and CDR2 SVGAGI. The CDR3 runs to 15 residues. Between the trimmed V and J ends, which lost 3 bases and 8 bases, there was a span of 14 bases. The TCR was taken from a woman aged 50 to 65 who had been exposed to COVID-19. V is TRBV6-5 and J is TRBJ1-6; D call uncertain. The sample consisted of PBMCs or T cells enriched from blood (not recorded which). The CDR3 sequence: CASSYEGDQDSPLHF. CDR3 nucleotide sequence: TGTGCCAGCAGTTATGAGGGAGACCAGGATTCACCCCTCCACTTT.